This T cell receptor beta chain was captured by sequencing in a study of CD8+ T cells in alopecia areata (dated by TCRdb to the late 2010s). Broadly, across the study: The treated patients, all with moderate-to-severe alopecia areata, were enrolled in an open-label pilot trial of oral tofacitinib given at 5 to 10 mg twice daily. Patients on tofacitinib were biopsied at baseline and after 4 and 24 weeks of treatment, and several of the patients also had a later scalp biopsy. The SALT score, which quantifies the percentage of affected scalp surface area, was used to measure disease severity in treated patients. The RNA source kit depended on sample type: the PAXgene miRNA kit for fixed scalp, the miRNeasy kit for PBMCs, and the RNeasy kit for mouse skin. Patients received tofacitinib for 6 to 18 months and were then followed off drug for 6 months to check for delayed response and recurrence. Scalp tissue and sorted CD4+ and CD8+ peripheral blood T cells from patchy and totalis/universalis alopecia areata patients and from healthy controls were covered by human TCRbeta sequencing. High-throughput TCRbeta sequencing was used to examine T cell clonal expansion in alopecia areata in both the C3H/HeJ mouse model and human patients. TCRbeta CDR3 regions were amplified by immunoSEQ multiplex PCR with 35 Vbeta forward and 13 Jbeta reverse primers. Scalp clonality was compared among normal scalp (n=4), patchy alopecia areata scalp (n=8), and alopecia totalis/universalis scalp (n=8). Study-level results and caveats: Resident alphabeta T cells in normal human skin are also sequenced, complicating scalp TCR repertoire analysis, unlike mouse skin dominated by gammadelta T cells. Many expanded lesional clones were found to persist in scalp and blood during tofacitinib treatment, and relapse after treatment cessation may be partly explained by this persistence. Tofacitinib significantly decreased scalp clonality and the number of expanded CD8+ clones among the top 100 scalp clones. Because the treated cohort was small and included a single nonresponder, larger studies are needed to assess links between baseline CD8+ expansion and response. Higher clonality and more expanded CD8+ clones were observed in lesional scalp than in normal scalp, particularly in alopecia totalis/universalis, a finding suggestive of antigenic drive. TCR sequences shared between patients were less clear than in mice, possibly partly because of HLA diversity in the patient population.

Measured from the cysteine to the phenylalanine, the CDR3 is 13 residues long. This entry keeps only the CDR3 DNA: 39 bases, framed from base 1. The germline V gene (reference sequence) supplies CDR1 GTSNPN and CDR2 SVGIG. V loses 1 base, J loses 5 bases, and the germline ends lie 11 bases apart. On this clone: It lacks a known antigen. Base qualities are not at hand, and no much larger clone is one base apart.

The treatment or condition label, as the study defines it: oral pan-JAK inhibitor, 5-10 mg twice daily. From alopecia areata patients, peripheral blood was collected along with lesional scalp punch biopsies. PBMCs were separated by density centrifugation and stained for CD3, CD4 and CD8, after which CD4+ and CD8+ T cells were sorted on a FACSAria. The library was produced with the immunoSEQ multiplex PCR assay. RNA was extracted from all samples and reverse transcribed into cDNA as template for TCR sequencing. First-strand cDNA was synthesized using SuperScript III with a 2:1 mix of oligo-dT and random hexamers. Amplification bias was assessed with a synthetic immune receptor repertoire, and residual bias was removed computationally. In the original analysis: Raw reads were preprocessed to remove errors, and CDR3 was defined by IMGT conventions from the conserved cysteine to phenylalanine. To get clonality, Shannon entropy was normalized by log2 of the number of productive unique TCRs and the result was subtracted from 1. Scalp TCRbeta sequences were cross-referenced with sorted blood CD4 and CD8 repertoires so that the CD4 or CD8 identity of scalp clones could be inferred. TCRdb provides this immuneACCESS table in a form limited to in-frame rearrangements. Some clones are lacking; in checked studies, under half of them reflect an unresolved V gene, and why the rest are absent is not known. V and J calls and clone size are copied from that table; D and trimming were computed from the DNA. This sample comprises about 180,000 clones, 50% to 75% of them detected only once. Around 15% of the sample comes from the top ten.

The sample here was CD4+ T cells sorted from blood, taken between weeks 55 and 65, from a patient treated with tofacitinib. This clonotype was obtained from a human donor with alopecia areata. In this chain, TRBV30 is recombined with TRBJ2-5; the D gene is possibly TRBD1, with 5 bases matching. The sequenced DNA is TGTGCCTGGAGTGGGAATAACAGGGAGACCCAGTACTTC. Protein translation: CAWSGNNRETQYF.